Below, 31 T cell receptor beta chains from the same sample are listed, as sequenced in a study of cytomegalovirus exposure and HLA in healthy donors. Vbeta (60) and Jbeta (13) primers were used in the PCR. Sequenced by immunoSEQ multiplex PCR; TCRdb stores in-frame clones only, minus some. This table holds some 170,000 clones, 80% found once. The sample taken for sequencing was PBMCs. The source of these receptors is a man aged 18 to 30 in good health and CMV-seropositive.

Of note for this clone: This sample also contains other DNA sequences that code for the same CDR3. The rearrangement links TRBV5-1 to TRBJ2-7, with D uncertain. Germline CDR1 and CDR2: SGHRS and YFSETQ. The V gene lost 3 bases and the J gene lost 4 bases, with 8 bases spanning the gap. CDR3 length equals 12 residues. The CDR3 protein is CASSSSSYEQYF. The DNA of the CDR3 is TGCGCCAGCAGCTCGAGCTCTTACGAGCAGTACTTC.

This rearrangement joins TRBV18 to TRBJ2-6; D is perhaps TRBD1 (6 bases). Trimming shortened V by 6 bases and J by 0 bases, and 15 bases separated the two germline ends. CDR1 and CDR2 (germline): KGHSH, LQKENI. This CDR3 has 17 residues. CDR3 in amino acids: CASSQDSFDSGANVLTF. DNA of the CDR3: TGTGCCAGCTCGCAGGACAGTTTCGACTCTGGGGCCAACGTCCTGACTTTC.

This chain joins TRBV27 and TRBJ1-5; tentatively, D is TRBD1 (6 bases). CDR3 length: 15 residues. The germline V and J ends were trimmed by 5 bases and 2 bases, with 13 bases remaining between them. Germline CDR1 reads MNHEY; CDR2 reads SMNVEV (reference sequence). The CDR3 loop is CASSAQGYGNQPQHF. CDR3 nucleotide sequence: TGTGCCAGCAGTGCACAGGGTTACGGCAATCAGCCCCAGCATTTT.

This chain links TRBV2 with TRBJ2-3; 9 positions match TRBD1. V gave up 7 bases and J gave up 4 bases; unmatched junction bases: 15. This CDR3 contains 17 residues. The germline gives CDR1 SNHLY, CDR2 FYNNEI. CDR3 bases: TGTGCCAGCATACGTCATACTCGACAGGGGGATTCAGATACGCAGTATTTT. It is translated as CASIRHTRQGDSDTQYF.

The chain carries TRBV30 and TRBJ1-4; TRBD1 matches at 9 bases. The ends lost 5 bases at V and 2 bases at J; junction bases unmatched: 6. The CDR3 sequence is 15 residues long. From germline, CDR1 is GTSNPN and CDR2 SVGIG (reference sequence). The CDR3: CAWRRTGATNEKLFF. The CDR3 nucleotides are TGTGCCTGGCGGAGGACAGGGGCGACTAATGAAAAACTGTTTTTT.

This clone has only one observation. J is TRBJ2-7 and V is TRBV7-2; possible D gene TRBD2, 6 bases. Germline V gives CDR1 SGHTA, CDR2 FQGNSA. V was trimmed by 5 bases and J by 1 base, leaving 15 bases between them. This CDR3 is 15 amino acids long. The CDR3 coding sequence is TGTGCCAGCAGCCTCGTCCAGGGAGGTTCCTACGAGCAGTACTTC. Translated: CASSLVQGGSYEQYF.

This clone was picked up one time. The V gene is TRBV9, the J gene TRBJ2-3; perhaps TRBD1 as D (5 bases). Trimming removed 4 bases from V and 2 bases from J, with 14 bases in between. The CDR3 spans 15 residues. Germline loops: CDR1 SGDLS, CDR2 YYNGEE. The CDR3 DNA is TGTGCCAGCAGCCCAAGGGGAACAATCACAGATACGCAGTATTTT. It codes for CASSPRGTITDTQYF.

CDR3 sequence (DNA): TGTGCCAGCACCCCCAGGGCGTGGAACACCGGGGAGCTGTTTTTT. Translation gives CASTPRAWNTGELFF. V gene TRBV7-9 combines with J gene TRBJ2-2; a weak D match, TRBD1 (5 bases). Trimming pared 7 bases from V and 1 base from J, leaving 13 bases between. The CDR3 consists of 15 residues. The germline V gene encodes CDR1 SEHNR and CDR2 FQNEAQ (reference sequence).

The rearrangement joins TRBV7-6 to TRBJ2-2; 7 bases match TRBD2. V lost 11 bases to trimming and J lost 6 bases; unmatched junction nucleotides: 12. The CDR3 is made up of 14 amino acids. CDR1 and CDR2 (germline): SGHVS, FNYEAQ. The CDR3 DNA sequence: TGTGCCGGGGGGGTTGACGGGGGACCCGGGGAGCTGTTTTTT. Its translation: CAGGVDGGPGELFF.

The chain couples TRBV30 to TRBJ1-1; D is unresolved. CDR3 length equals 12 residues. The V and J ends lost 2 bases and 4 bases respectively, with 8 bases between them. The germline gives CDR1 GTSNPN, CDR2 SVGIG (reference sequence). CDR3 residues: CAWSPSGTEAFF. CDR3 DNA sequence: TGTGCCTGGAGTCCTTCGGGCACTGAAGCTTTCTTT.

The rearrangement joins TRBV6-4 to TRBJ2-1; TRBD2 matches at 11 bases. The germline gives CDR1 MRHNA, CDR2 SNTAGT. The length of the CDR3 is 14 residues. The ends lost 2 bases at V and 9 bases at J; junction bases unmatched: 3. CDR3 loop: CASSDRLAGGEQFF. DNA of the CDR3: TGTGCCAGCAGTGACAGGCTAGCGGGAGGTGAGCAGTTCTTC.

The V call is TRBV6-5, the J call TRBJ1-2; 10 nucleotides line up with TRBD1. V shed 5 bases, J shed 8 bases, and the junction held 2 bases outside the gene matches. This CDR3 comprises 12 residues. CDR1 MNHEY and CDR2 SVGAGI come from the germline V gene. CDR3 nucleotide sequence: TGTGCCAGCAGTGACAGGGGGCGAGGCTACACCTTC. It encodes CASSDRGRGYTF.

The CDR3 sequence is CASSSRTGGNGGELFF. In DNA form, the CDR3 reads TGTGCCAGCAGCTCACGGACAGGGGGCAATGGCGGGGAGCTGTTTTTT. This rearrangement joins TRBV7-7 to TRBJ2-2, with 11 positions matching TRBD1. From germline, CDR1 is SSHAT and CDR2 FNYEAQ (reference sequence). The CDR3 extends over 16 amino acids. The trim removed 4 bases at V and 7 bases at J, leaving 8 bases unmatched. The entire variable domain, with the rest obtained from reference TRBV7-7 and TRBJ2-2, is as follows: GAGVSQSPRYKVTKRGQDVTLRCDPISSHATLYWYQQALGQGPEFLTYFNYEAQPDKSGLPSDRFSAERPEGSISTLTIQRTEQRDSAMYRCASSSRTGGNGGELFFGEGSRLTVL.

This chain joins TRBV5-1 and TRBJ2-5; 7 bases align to TRBD1. The ends lost 2 bases at V and 3 bases at J; junction bases unmatched: 4. The CDR3 covers 14 residues. Germline CDR1 SGHRS, CDR2 YFSETQ. In DNA, the CDR3 is TGCGCCAGCAGCTTAAGGGACAGAAAAGAGACCCAGTACTTC. This encodes CASSLRDRKETQYF.

The rearrangement uses TRBV2 and TRBJ1-4; D call uncertain. The CDR3 runs to 15 residues. Germline V gives CDR1 SNHLY, CDR2 FYNNEI. The V end was cut by 6 bases, the J end by 0 bases, with 11 bases between. The CDR3 nucleotides are TGTGCCAGCAGAAAATCAGAGGCAACTAATGAAAAACTGTTTTTT. Amino acids: CASRKSEATNEKLFF.

The V and J genes are TRBV5-1 and TRBJ1-1; the match to TRBD1 covers 8 bases. The CDR3 spans 14 residues. V lost 5 bases to trimming and J lost 2 bases; unmatched junction nucleotides: 5. Germline loops: CDR1 SGHRS, CDR2 YFSETQ. This chain's CDR3 is CASRWTGPNTEAFF. DNA for the CDR3: TGCGCCAGCAGGTGGACAGGGCCCAACACTGAAGCTTTCTTT.

The V gene is TRBV7-8, the J gene TRBJ2-7; a possible D gene is TRBD2 (5 bases). CDR3 length equals 14 residues. Germline loops: CDR1 SGHVS, CDR2 FQNEAQ. V gave up 2 bases and J gave up 9 bases, with 17 bases separating them. The CDR3 sequence: CASSLIGFDGRQYF. The CDR3 DNA sequence: TGTGCCAGCAGCTTAATTGGGTTTGATGGGAGGCAGTACTTC. The full variable domain, with the rest looked up from reference TRBV7-8 and TRBJ2-7, is GAGVSQSPRYKVAKRGQDVALRCDPISGHVSLFWYQQALGQGPEFLTYFQNEAQLDKSGLPSDRFFAERPEGSVSTLKIQRTQQEDSAVYLCASSLIGFDGRQYFGPGTRLTVT.

This clone was seen a few times. The rearrangement uses TRBV11-3 and TRBJ2-7; no clear D gene. V shed 6 bases and J shed 3 bases, with 12 bases lying between them. Germline CDR1 reads SGHNT; CDR2 reads YENEEA. This CDR3 contains 13 residues. The CDR3 DNA follows: TGTGCCAGCAGTCAGAATAATTTCTACGAGCAGTACTTC. Translating gives CASSQNNFYEQYF.

V usage is TRBV14 and J usage is TRBJ2-3; TRBD2 matches at 11 bases. Germline V lookup: CDR1 SGHDN, CDR2 FVKESK. The CDR3 runs 14 residues. J was trimmed by 8 bases and V by 5 bases; bases with no gene match: 6. The CDR3 loop is CASSNGTSGATQYF. The DNA for the CDR3 is TGTGCCAGCAGCAATGGGACTAGCGGCGCTACGCAGTATTTT.

This sequence joins TRBV19 and TRBJ1-6; D perhaps matches TRBD1 (5 bases). The ends were cut back, 1 base at V and 7 bases at J, with 14 bases in the middle. Germline assignment: CDR1 LNHDA and CDR2 SQIVND (reference sequence). This CDR3 region has 16 residues. Written as DNA, the CDR3 is TGTGCCAGTAGTATAGGATCAGGGTTTCAGAATTCACCCCTCCACTTT. Its translation: CASSIGSGFQNSPLHF.

The sample holds one count of this clone. This chain connects TRBV6-5 to TRBJ2-7; tentative D call: TRBD1 (6 bases). Germline V gene data show CDR1 as MNHEY and CDR2 as SVGAGI. There are 16 residues in the CDR3. V lost 2 bases to trimming and J lost 7 bases, with 21 bases between them. Here the CDR3 reads CASSYHRQGYTGEQYF. As DNA, the CDR3 is TGTGCCAGCAGTTACCACCGCCAGGGGTACACGGGGGAGCAGTACTTC.

This sequence joins TRBV15 and TRBJ1-1, with no clear D. This CDR3 is built from 13 residues. Trimming shortened V by 4 bases and J by 5 bases, and 11 bases separated the two germline ends. The germline CDR1 and CDR2 sequences are LNHNV and YYDKDF (reference sequence). CDR3 DNA: TGTGCCACCAGCATGGCGAGGGTTACTGAAGCTTTCTTT. Its translation is CATSMARVTEAFF.

The V and J genes are TRBV4-3 and TRBJ2-1, with 9 positions matching TRBD2. This CDR3 has 17 amino acids. CDR1 LGHNA and CDR2 YSLEER come from the germline V gene. V was pared by 1 base and J by 8 bases, with 12 bases of the junction left unmatched. The CDR3 loop reads CASSQGSFSGGRDEQFF. CDR3 sequence (DNA): TGCGCCAGCAGCCAAGGATCCTTTAGCGGGGGACGGGATGAGCAGTTCTTC.

This clone has more than one count but fewer than ten. The rearrangement links TRBV9 to TRBJ2-5; TRBD1 aligns across 9 bases. Germline V lookup: CDR1 SGDLS, CDR2 YYNGEE. Trimming took 2 bases from V and 2 from J; bases not matched to a gene: 7. The CDR3 spans 16 residues. As DNA, the CDR3 is TGTGCCAGCAGCGTGGGACAAGGACAGGGGCAAGAGACCCAGTACTTC. Protein: CASSVGQGQGQETQYF.

This clone has just one count. This sequence joins TRBV29-1 and TRBJ2-3; 10 nucleotides match TRBD1. CDR1 and CDR2 from the germline V gene are SQVTM and ANQGSEA. The CDR3 runs 13 residues. V shed 8 bases, J shed 4 bases, and the junction held 6 bases outside the gene matches. CDR3 sequence reads: CSISTGGADTQYF. The DNA of the CDR3 is TGCAGCATTTCGACAGGGGGCGCAGATACGCAGTATTTT.

This clone showed up just a few times. The chain carries TRBV2 and TRBJ2-1, with a possible D match to TRBD2 (6 bases). Deletions cut 7 bases from V and 9 bases from J, with 10 bases between. The CDR3 has 11 residues. Germline V gives CDR1 SNHLY, CDR2 FYNNEI. DNA for the CDR3: TGTGCCAGCAATCTAGCGAGTGAGCAGTTCTTC. The encoded protein is CASNLASEQFF. The full variable domain, rest sourced from reference TRBV2 and TRBJ2-1, is EPEVTQTPSHQVTQMGQEVILRCVPISNHLYFYWYRQILGQKVEFLVSFYNNEISEKSEIFDDQFSVERPDGSNFTLKIRSTKLEDSAMYFCASNLASEQFFGPGTRLTVL.

In regard to this clone: The same CDR3 can be traced to other DNA sequences in this sample. The rearrangement links TRBV27 to TRBJ1-1; D is undetermined. Per germline, CDR1 MNHEY and CDR2 SMNVEV (reference sequence). Between the trimmed V and J ends, which lost 0 bases and 3 bases, there was a span of 5 bases. The CDR3 consists of 13 residues. The CDR3: CASSLSADTEAFF. DNA for the CDR3: TGTGCCAGCAGTTTATCTGCGGACACTGAAGCTTTCTTT.

The rearrangement links TRBV30 to TRBJ1-2; TRBD1 might be the D (5 bases). CDR1 GTSNPN and CDR2 SVGIG come from the germline V gene (reference sequence). This CDR3 has 13 amino acids. Trimming removed 2 bases at V and 2 bases at J, with 9 bases between. The CDR3 sequence: CAWSLKGNYGYTF. CDR3 in DNA: TGTGCCTGGAGTTTAAAGGGGAACTATGGCTACACCTTC.

Details on this clone: One end of the junction does not line up with germline, which may come from a read error. The rearrangement links TRBV6-5 to TRBJ2-4; no firm D call. The CDR3 runs 15 residues. In germline, CDR1 is MNHEY, CDR2 SVGAGI. In DNA form, the CDR3 reads TGTGCCAGCAGTTCCATCGCAGATCAGAAAAACAGTCAGTACTTC. Its protein is CASSSIADQKNSQYF.

The rearrangement joins TRBV7-9 to TRBJ1-2; weak D call: TRBD1 (5 bases). V was pared by 6 bases and J by 2 bases, with 10 bases between. The germline V gene encodes CDR1 SEHNR and CDR2 FQNEAQ (reference sequence). There are 13 residues in the CDR3. The chain's CDR3 is CASRLDKNYGYTF. In DNA form, the CDR3 reads TGTGCCAGCAGATTGGACAAGAACTATGGCTACACCTTC.

This chain uses TRBV12-5 with TRBJ1-2; maybe TRBD1 (5 bases). The V gene lost 5 bases and the J gene lost 8 bases, with 9 bases spanning the gap. The CDR3 is 11 residues long. The germline V gene has CDR1 LGHNT and CDR2 FRNRAP. The chain's CDR3 is CASGPGEGYTF. CDR3 coding DNA: TGTGCTAGTGGTCCGGGGGAAGGCTACACCTTC.